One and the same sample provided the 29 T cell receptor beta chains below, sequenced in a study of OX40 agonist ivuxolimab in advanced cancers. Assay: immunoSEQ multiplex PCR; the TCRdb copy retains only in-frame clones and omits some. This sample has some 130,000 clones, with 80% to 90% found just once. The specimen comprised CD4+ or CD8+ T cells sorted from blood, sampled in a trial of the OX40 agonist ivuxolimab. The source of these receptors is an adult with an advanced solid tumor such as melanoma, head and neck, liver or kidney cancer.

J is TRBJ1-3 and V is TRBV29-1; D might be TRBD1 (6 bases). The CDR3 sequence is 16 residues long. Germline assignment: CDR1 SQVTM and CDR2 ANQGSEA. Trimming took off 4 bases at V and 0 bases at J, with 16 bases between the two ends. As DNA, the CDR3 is TGCAGCGTTGGATTCAGGGGTGGAAACTCTGGAAACACCATATATTTT. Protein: CSVGFRGGNSGNTIYF.

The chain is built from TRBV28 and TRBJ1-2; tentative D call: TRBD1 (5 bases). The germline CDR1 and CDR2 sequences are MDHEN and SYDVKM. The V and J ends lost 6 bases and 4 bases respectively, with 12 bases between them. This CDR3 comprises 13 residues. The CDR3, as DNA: TGTGCCAGCAGGCCCGGGACGGGCTATGGCTACACCTTC. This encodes CASRPGTGYGYTF.

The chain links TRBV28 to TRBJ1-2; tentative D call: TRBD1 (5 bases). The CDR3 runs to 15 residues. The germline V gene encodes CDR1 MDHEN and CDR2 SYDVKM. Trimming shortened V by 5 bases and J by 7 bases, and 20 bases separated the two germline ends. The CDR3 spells CASSNSGTTKGGYTF. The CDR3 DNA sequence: TGTGCCAGCAGTAACTCCGGGACTACCAAGGGTGGCTACACCTTC.

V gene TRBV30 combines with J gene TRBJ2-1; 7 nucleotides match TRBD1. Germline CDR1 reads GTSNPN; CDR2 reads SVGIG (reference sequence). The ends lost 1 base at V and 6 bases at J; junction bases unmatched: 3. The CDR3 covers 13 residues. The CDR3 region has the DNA TGTGCCTGGAGTGGACAGGGTTTCAATGAGCAGTTCTTC. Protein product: CAWSGQGFNEQFF. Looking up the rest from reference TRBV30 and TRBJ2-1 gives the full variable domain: SQTIHQWPATLVQPVGSPLSLECTVEGTSNPNLYWYRQAAGRGLQLLFYSVGIGQISSEVPQNLSASRPQDRQFILSSKKLLLSDSGFYLCAWSGQGFNEQFFGPGTRLTVL.

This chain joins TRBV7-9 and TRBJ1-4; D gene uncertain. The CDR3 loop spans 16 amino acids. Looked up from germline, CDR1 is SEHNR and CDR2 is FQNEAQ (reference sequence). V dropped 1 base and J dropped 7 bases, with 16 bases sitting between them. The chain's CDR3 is CASSLGGRTRSEKLFF. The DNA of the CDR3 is TGTGCCAGCAGCTTAGGCGGTAGGACTCGGAGTGAAAAACTGTTTTTT.

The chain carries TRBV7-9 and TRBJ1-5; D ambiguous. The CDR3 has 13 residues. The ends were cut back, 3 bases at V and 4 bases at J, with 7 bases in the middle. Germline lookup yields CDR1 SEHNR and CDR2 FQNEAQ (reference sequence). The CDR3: CASSFQENQPQHF. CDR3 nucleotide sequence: TGTGCCAGCAGCTTCCAGGAGAATCAGCCCCAGCATTTT.

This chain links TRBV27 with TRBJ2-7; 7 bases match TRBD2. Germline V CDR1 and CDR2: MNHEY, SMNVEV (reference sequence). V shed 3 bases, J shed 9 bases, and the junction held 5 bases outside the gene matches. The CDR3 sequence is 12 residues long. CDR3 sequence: CASSLEGGWQYF. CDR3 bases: TGTGCCAGCAGTTTGGAGGGAGGGTGGCAGTACTTC.

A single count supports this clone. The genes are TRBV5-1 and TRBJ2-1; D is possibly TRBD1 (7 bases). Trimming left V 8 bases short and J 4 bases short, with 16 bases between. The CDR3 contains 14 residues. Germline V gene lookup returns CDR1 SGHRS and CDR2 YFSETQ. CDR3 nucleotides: TGCGCCAGTTTCGCGGGACAGCTTTACAATGAGCAGTTCTTC. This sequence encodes CASFAGQLYNEQFF.

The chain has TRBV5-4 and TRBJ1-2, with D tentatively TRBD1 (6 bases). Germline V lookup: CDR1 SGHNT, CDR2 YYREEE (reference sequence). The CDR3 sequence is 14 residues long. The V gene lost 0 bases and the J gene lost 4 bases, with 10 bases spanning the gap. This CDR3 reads CASSLEGDTYGYTF. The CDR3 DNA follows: TGTGCCAGCAGCTTGGAGGGGGACACCTATGGCTACACCTTC.

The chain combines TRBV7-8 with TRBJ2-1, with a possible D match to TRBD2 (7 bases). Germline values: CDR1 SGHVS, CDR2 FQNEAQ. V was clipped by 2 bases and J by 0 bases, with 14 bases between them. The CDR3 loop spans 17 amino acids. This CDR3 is CASSLNPRGASYNEQFF. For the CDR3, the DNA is TGTGCCAGCAGCTTAAATCCCCGGGGGGCCTCCTACAATGAGCAGTTCTTC. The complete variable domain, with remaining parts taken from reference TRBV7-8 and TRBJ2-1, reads GAGVSQSPRYKVAKRGQDVALRCDPISGHVSLFWYQQALGQGPEFLTYFQNEAQLDKSGLPSDRFFAERPEGSVSTLKIQRTQQEDSAVYLCASSLNPRGASYNEQFFGPGTRLTVL.

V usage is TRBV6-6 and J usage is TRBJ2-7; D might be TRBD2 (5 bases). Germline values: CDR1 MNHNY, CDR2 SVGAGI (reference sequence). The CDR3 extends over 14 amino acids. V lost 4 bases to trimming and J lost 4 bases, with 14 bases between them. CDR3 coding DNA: TGTGCCAGCAGTTTCCAGATATCGGGGTACGAGCAGTACTTC. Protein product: CASSFQISGYEQYF.

Here the CDR3 reads CASASQGAHEQYF. Here the CDR3 DNA reads TGTGCCAGTGCATCCCAGGGGGCCCACGAGCAGTACTTC. The V and J genes are TRBV19 and TRBJ2-7; 8 bases agree with TRBD1. This CDR3 has 13 amino acids. Germline-derived CDR1 and CDR2 are LNHDA and SQIVND (reference sequence). Germline trimming cut 8 bases from V and 5 bases from J; bases unmatched to any gene: 8.

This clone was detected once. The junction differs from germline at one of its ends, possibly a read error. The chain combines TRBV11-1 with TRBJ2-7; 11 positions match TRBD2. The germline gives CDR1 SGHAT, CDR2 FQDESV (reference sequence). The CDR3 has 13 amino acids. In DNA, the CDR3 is TGTGCCAGCAGCTACGAATTAGCGGGGGGGCTCTTTTTT. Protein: CASSYELAGGLFF.

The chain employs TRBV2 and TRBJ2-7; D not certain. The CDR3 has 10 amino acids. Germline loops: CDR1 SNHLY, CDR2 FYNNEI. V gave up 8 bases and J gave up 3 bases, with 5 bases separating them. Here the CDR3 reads CASSIYEQYF. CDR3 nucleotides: TGTGCCAGCTCAATCTACGAGCAGTACTTC.

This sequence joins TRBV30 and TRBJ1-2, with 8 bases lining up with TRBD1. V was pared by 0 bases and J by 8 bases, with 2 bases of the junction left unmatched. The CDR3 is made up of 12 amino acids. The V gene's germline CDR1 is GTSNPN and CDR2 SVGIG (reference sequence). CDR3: CAWSVQGEGYTF. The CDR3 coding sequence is TGTGCCTGGAGTGTACAGGGGGAAGGCTACACCTTC. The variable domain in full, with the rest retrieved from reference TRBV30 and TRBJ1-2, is SQTIHQWPATLVQPVGSPLSLECTVEGTSNPNLYWYRQAAGRGLQLLFYSVGIGQISSEVPQNLSASRPQDRQFILSSKKLLLSDSGFYLCAWSVQGEGYTFGSGTRLTVV.

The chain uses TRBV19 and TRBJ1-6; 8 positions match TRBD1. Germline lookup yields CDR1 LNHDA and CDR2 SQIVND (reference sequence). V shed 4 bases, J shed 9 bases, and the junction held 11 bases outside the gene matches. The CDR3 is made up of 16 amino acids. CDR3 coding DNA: TGTGCCAGTAGTACAGAACGGACAGGGATTGGTTCACCCCTCCACTTT. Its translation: CASSTERTGIGSPLHF. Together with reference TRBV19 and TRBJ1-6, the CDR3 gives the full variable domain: DGGITQSPKYLFRKEGQNVTLSCEQNLNHDAMYWYRQDPGQGLRLIYYSQIVNDFQKGDIAEGYSVSREKKESFPLTVTSAQKNPTAFYLCASSTERTGIGSPLHFGNGTRLTVT.

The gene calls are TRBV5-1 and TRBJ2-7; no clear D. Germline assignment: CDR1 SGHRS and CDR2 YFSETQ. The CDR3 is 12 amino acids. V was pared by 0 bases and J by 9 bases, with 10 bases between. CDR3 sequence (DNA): TGCGCCAGCAGCTTGGCGGGCTGGGGGCAGTACTTC. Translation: CASSLAGWGQYF.

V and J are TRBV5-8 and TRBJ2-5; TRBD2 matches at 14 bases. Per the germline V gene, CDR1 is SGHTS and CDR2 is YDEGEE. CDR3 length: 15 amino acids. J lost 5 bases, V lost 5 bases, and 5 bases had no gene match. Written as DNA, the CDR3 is TGTGCCAGCAGTCAGGGACTAGCGGGGGCTGAGACCCAGTACTTC. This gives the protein CASSQGLAGAETQYF. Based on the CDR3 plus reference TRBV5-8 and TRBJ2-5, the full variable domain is EAGVTQSPTHLIKTRGQQATLRCSPISGHTSVYWYQQALGLGLQFLLWYDEGEERNRGNFPPRFSGRQFPNYSSELNVNALELEDSALYLCASSQGLAGAETQYFGPGTRLLVL.

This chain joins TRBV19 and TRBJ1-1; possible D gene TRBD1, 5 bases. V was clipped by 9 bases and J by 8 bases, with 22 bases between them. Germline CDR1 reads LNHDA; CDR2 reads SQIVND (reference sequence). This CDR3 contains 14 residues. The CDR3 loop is CASIRGTATPEAFF. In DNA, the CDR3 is TGTGCCAGCATCCGGGGGACCGCGACTCCGGAAGCTTTCTTT.

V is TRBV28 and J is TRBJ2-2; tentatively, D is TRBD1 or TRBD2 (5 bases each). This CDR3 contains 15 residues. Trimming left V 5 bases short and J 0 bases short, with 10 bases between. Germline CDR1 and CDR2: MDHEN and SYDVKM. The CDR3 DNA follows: TGTGCCAGCAGTCCAGGGACGGCGAACACCGGGGAGCTGTTTTTT. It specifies CASSPGTANTGELFF.

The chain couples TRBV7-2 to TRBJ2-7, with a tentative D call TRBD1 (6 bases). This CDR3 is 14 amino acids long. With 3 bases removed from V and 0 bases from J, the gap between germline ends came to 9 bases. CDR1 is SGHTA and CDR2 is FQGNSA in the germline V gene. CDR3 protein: CASSFDRSSYEQYF. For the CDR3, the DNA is TGTGCCAGCAGCTTCGACAGGAGCTCCTACGAGCAGTACTTC.

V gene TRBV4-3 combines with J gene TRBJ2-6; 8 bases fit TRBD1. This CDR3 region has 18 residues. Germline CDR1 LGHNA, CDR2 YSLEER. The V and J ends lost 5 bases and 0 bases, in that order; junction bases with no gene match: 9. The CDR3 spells CASSSRQGPYSGANVLTF. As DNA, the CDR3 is TGCGCCAGCAGCTCAAGACAGGGGCCGTACTCTGGGGCCAACGTCCTGACTTTC.

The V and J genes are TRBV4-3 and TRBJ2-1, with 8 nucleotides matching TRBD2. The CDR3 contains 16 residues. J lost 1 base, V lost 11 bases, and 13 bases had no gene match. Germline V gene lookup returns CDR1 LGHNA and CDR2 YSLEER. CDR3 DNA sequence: TGCGCCGGCCCTTCGGGAGGGGGGGAGTCCTACAATGAGCAGTTCTTC. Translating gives CAGPSGGGESYNEQFF.

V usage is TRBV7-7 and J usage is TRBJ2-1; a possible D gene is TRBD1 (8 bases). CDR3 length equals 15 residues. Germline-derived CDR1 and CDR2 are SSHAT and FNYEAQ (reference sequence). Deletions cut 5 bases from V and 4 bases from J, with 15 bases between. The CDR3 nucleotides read TGTGCCAGCAGCCTCGGGGGGACAGGTTACAATGAGCAGTTCTTC. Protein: CASSLGGTGYNEQFF. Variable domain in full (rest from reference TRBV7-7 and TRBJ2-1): GAGVSQSPRYKVTKRGQDVTLRCDPISSHATLYWYQQALGQGPEFLTYFNYEAQPDKSGLPSDRFSAERPEGSISTLTIQRTEQRDSAMYRCASSLGGTGYNEQFFGPGTRLTVL.

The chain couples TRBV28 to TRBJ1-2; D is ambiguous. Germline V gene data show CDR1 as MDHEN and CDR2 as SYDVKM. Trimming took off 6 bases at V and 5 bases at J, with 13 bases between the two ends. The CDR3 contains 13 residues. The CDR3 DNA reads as TGTGCCAGCAGCAATTTTGGGAGGTATGGCTACACCTTC. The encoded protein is CASSNFGRYGYTF.

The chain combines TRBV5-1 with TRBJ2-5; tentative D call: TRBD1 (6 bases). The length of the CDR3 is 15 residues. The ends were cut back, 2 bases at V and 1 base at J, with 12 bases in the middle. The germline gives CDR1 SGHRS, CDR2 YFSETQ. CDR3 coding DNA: TGCGCCAGCAGCTTCGGGCAGGGGCCCCAAGAGACCCAGTACTTC. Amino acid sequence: CASSFGQGPQETQYF.

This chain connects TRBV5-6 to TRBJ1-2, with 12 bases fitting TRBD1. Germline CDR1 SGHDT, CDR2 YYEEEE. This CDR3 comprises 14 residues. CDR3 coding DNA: TGTGCAACAGCCAGGGACAGGGGGCCCTATGGCTACACCTTC. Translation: CATARDRGPYGYTF.

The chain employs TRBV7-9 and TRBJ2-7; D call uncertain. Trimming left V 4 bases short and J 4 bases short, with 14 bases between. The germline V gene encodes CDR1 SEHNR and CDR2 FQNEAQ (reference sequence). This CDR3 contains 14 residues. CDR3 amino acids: CASSSGPGRYEQYF. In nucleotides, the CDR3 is TGTGCCAGCAGCTCGGGTCCTGGCCGATACGAGCAGTACTTC.

DNA for the CDR3: TGTGCCAGCAGCCCCCCGGCGGGAACTGAAGCTTTCTTT. This sequence encodes CASSPPAGTEAFF. The chain recombines TRBV11-2 with TRBJ1-1; D unresolved. This CDR3 contains 13 residues. CDR1 and CDR2 from the germline V gene are SGHAT and FQNNGV. Trimming removed 5 bases from V and 5 bases from J, with 12 bases in between.